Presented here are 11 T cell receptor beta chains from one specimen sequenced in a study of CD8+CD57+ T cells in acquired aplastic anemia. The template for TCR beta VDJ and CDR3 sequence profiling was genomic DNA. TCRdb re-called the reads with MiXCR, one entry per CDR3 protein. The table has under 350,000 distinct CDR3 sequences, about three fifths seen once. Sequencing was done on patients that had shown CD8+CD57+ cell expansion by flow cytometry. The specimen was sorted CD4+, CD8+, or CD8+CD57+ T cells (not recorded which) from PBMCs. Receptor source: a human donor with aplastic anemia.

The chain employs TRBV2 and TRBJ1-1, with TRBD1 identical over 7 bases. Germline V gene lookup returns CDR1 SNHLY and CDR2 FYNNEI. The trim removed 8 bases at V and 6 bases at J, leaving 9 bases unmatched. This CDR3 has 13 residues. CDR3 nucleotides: TGTGCCAGCCAGGGGGTGCGGCGTGCTGAAGCTTTCTTT. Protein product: CASQGVRRAEAFF.

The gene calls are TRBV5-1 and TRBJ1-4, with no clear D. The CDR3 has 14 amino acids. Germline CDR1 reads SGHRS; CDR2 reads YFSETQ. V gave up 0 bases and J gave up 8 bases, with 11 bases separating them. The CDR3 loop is CASSLAGRGEKLFF. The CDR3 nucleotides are TGCGCCAGCAGCTTGGCCGGCCGAGGGGAAAAACTGTTTTTT.

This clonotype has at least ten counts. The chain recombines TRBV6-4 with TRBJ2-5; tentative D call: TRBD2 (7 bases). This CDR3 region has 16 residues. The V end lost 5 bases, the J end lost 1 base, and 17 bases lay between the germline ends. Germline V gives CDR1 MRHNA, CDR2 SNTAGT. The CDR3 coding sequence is TGTGCCAGCAGTCCACTGGGGGGGGGGCCCCAAGAGACCCAGTACTTC. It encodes CASSPLGGGPQETQYF.

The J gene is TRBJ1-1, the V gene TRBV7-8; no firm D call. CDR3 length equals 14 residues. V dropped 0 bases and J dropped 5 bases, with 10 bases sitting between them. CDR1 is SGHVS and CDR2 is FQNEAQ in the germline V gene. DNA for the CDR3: TGTGCCAGCAGCTTAGCGGCTCTAGGGACTGAAGCTTTCTTT. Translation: CASSLAALGTEAFF.

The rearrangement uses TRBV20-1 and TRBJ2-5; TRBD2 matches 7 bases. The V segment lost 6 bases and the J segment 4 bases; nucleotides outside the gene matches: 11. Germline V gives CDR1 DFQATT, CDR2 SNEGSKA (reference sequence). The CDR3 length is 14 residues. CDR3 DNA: TGCAGTGCGTCGCCTTGGGGAGGGATAGAGACCCAGTACTTC. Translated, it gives CSASPWGGIETQYF.

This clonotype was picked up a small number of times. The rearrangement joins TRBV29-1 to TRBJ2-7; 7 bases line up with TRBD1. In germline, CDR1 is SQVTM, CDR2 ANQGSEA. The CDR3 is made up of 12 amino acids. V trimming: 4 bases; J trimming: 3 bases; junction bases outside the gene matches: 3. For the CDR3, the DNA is TGCAGCGTTGGGGGACAGAACTACGAGCAGTACTTC. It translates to CSVGGQNYEQYF.

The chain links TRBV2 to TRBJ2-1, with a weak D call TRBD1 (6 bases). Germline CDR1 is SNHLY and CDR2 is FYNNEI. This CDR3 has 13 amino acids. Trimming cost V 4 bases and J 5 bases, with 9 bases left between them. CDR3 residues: CASSGTGNNEQFF. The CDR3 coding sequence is TGTGCCAGCAGTGGAACAGGGAACAATGAGCAGTTCTTC. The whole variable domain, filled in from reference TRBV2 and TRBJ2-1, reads EPEVTQTPSHQVTQMGQEVILRCVPISNHLYFYWYRQILGQKVEFLVSFYNNEISEKSEIFDDQFSVERPDGSNFTLKIRSTKLEDSAMYFCASSGTGNNEQFFGPGTRLTVL.

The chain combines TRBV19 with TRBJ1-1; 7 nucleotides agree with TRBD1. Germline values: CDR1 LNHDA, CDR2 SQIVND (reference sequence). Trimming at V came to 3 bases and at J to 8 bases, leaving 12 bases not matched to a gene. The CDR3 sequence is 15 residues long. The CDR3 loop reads CASSIAQTGSSEAFF. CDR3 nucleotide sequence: TGTGCCAGTAGTATCGCTCAGACAGGGTCATCAGAAGCTTTCTTT.

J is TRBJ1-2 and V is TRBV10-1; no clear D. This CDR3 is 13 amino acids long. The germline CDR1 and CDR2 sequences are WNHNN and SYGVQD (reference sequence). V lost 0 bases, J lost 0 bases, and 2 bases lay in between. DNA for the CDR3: TGCGCCAGCAGTGAGTCCTCTAACTATGGCTACACCTTC. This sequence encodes CASSESSNYGYTF.

The CDR3 protein is CASSLDASGGSETQYF. The CDR3 coding sequence is TGTGCCAGCAGCTTAGACGCTAGCGGGGGATCGGAGACCCAGTACTTC. V and J are TRBV7-6 and TRBJ2-5; 10 nucleotides match TRBD2. After removal of 1 base from V and 5 bases from J, the junction contained 7 bases not matched to a gene. The CDR3 extends over 16 amino acids. Germline V CDR1 and CDR2: SGHVS, FNYEAQ.

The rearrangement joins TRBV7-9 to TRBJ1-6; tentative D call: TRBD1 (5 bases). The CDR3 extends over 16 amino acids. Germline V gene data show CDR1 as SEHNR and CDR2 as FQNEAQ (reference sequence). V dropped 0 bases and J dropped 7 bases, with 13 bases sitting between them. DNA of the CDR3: TGTGCCAGCAGCTTAGCGGGGACTCAAGTGAATTCACCCCTCCACTTT. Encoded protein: CASSLAGTQVNSPLHF.